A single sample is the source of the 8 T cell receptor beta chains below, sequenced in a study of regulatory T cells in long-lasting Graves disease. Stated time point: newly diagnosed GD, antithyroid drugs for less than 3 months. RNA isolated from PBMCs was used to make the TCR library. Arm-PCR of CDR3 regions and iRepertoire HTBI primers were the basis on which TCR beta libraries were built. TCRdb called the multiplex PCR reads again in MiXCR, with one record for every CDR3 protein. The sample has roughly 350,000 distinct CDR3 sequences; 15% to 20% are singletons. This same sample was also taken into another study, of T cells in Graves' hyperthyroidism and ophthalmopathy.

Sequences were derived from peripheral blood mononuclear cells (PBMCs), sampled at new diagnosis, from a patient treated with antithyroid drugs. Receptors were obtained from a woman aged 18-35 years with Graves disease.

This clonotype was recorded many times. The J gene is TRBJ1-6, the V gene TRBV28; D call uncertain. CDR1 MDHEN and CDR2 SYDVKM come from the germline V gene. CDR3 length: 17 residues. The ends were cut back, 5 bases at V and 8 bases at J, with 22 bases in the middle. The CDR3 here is CASSPPSLAGGHSPLHF. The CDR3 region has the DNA TGTGCCAGCAGTCCTCCTAGTTTGGCGGGAGGACATTCACCCCTCCACTTT.

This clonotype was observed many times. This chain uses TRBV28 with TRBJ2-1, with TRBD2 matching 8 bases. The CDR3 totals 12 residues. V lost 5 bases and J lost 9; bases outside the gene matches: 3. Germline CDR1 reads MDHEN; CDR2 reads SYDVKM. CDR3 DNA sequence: TGTGCCAGCAGTCTGCTAGCGGGTGAGCAGTTCTTC. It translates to CASSLLAGEQFF.

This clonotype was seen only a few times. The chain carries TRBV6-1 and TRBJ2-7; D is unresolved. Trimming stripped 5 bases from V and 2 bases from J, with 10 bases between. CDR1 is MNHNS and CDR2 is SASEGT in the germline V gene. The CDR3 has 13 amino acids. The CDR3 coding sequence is TGTGCCAGCAGTCAGACCCGCACCTACGAGCAGTACTTC. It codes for CASSQTRTYEQYF.

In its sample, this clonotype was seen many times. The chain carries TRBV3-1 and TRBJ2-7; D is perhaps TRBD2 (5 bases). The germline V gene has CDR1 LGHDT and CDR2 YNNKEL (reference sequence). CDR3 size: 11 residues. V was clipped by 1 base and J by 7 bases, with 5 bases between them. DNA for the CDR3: TGTGCCAGCAGCCAAGCGGGGGAGCAGTACTTC. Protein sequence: CASSQAGEQYF.

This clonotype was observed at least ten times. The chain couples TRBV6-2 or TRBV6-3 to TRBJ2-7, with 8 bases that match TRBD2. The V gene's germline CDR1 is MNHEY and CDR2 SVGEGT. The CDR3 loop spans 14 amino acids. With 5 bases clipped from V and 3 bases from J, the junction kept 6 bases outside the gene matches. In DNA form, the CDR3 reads TGTGCCAGCAGTACTCAGCGGGGGTTCTACGAGCAGTACTTC. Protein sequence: CASSTQRGFYEQYF.

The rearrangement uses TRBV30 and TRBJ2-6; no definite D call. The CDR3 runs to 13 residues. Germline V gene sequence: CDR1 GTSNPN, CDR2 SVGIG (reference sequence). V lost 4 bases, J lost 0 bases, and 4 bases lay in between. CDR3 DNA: TGTGCCTGGAAATCCTCTGGGGCCAACGTCCTGACTTTC. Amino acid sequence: CAWKSSGANVLTF. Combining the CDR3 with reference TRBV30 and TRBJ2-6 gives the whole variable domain SQTIHQWPATLVQPVGSPLSLECTVEGTSNPNLYWYRQAAGRGLQLLFYSVGIGQISSEVPQNLSASRPQDRQFILSSKKLLLSDSGFYLCAWKSSGANVLTFGAGSRLTVL.

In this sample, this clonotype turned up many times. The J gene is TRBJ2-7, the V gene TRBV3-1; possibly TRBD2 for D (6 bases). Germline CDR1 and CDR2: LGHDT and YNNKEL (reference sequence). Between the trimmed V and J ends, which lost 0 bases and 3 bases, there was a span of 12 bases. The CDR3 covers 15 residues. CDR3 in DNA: TGTGCCAGCAGCCAAGATGTACCGCGGGGCTACGAGCAGTACTTC. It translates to CASSQDVPRGYEQYF.

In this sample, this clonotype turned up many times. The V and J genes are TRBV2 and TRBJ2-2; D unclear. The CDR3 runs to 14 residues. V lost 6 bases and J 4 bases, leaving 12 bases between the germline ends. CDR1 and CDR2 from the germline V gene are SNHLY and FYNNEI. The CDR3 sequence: CASSSDGPTGELFF. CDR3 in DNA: TGTGCCAGCAGCTCGGACGGACCCACCGGGGAGCTGTTTTTT. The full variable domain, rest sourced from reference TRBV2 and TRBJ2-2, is EPEVTQTPSHQVTQMGQEVILRCVPISNHLYFYWYRQILGQKVEFLVSFYNNEISEKSEIFDDQFSVERPDGSNFTLKIRSTKLEDSAMYFCASSSDGPTGELFFGEGSRLTVL.